This TCR beta chain appears in the sequencing data of a study of blood T cell repertoires in COVID-19. The germline V gene has CDR1 WSHSY and CDR2 SAAADI. Trimming took 6 bases from V and 2 from J, leaving 11 bases between them. CDR3 size: 13 residues. The repertoire was sequenced with immunoSEQ multiplex PCR; TCRdb's copy has only in-frame clones and lacks some. The repertoire holds fewer than 150,000 clones, roughly 79% seen once, with approximately 11% in the top ten. This clone occurred a few times. The clonotype was recovered from a human donor in a cohort sampled during active COVID-19. The sequencing sample was made of peripheral blood. The V call is TRBV10-2, the J call TRBJ2-7; tentative D call: TRBD1 (5 bases). The DNA for the CDR3 is TGCGCCAGCAGACCTACAGGTACCTACGAGCAGTACTTC. Protein sequence: CASRPTGTYEQYF.